Below are 7 T cell receptor beta chains sequenced from a single sample in a study of shared clonotypes between healthy human individuals (dated by TCRdb to about 2020). The receptor library was made with the immunoSEQ multiplex PCR assay. The table was pulled from immuneACCESS by TCRdb, which kept in-frame rearrangements only. Such tables lose some clones; where checked, under half of the loss comes from unresolved V genes, and the rest has no known cause. The sample includes 2 million to 2.5 million clones, with approximately 95% observed a single time. Jointly, the top ten make up roughly 0.36% of the sample. The sample taken for sequencing was naive CD4+ T cells from PBMCs. Read against the paper, the sample's cell subset or site label means: CD45RA+ positively selected. Source of these receptors: a young man in good health. Some clones in this sample may be carry-over from other donors' samples.

This chain connects TRBV15 to TRBJ2-2, with no clear D. V gave up 11 bases and J gave up 0 bases, with 10 bases separating them. Germline CDR1 and CDR2: LNHNV and YYDKDF (reference sequence). The CDR3 runs to 13 residues. The CDR3 is CAVRVSNTGELFF. CDR3 in DNA: TGTGCCGTAAGGGTGTCGAACACCGGGGAGCTGTTTTTT.

This clone showed up just once. Other DNA sequences in the sample encode the same CDR3. V gene TRBV5-1 combines with J gene TRBJ2-1, with 8 bases aligning to TRBD2. The CDR3 covers 15 residues. The trim removed 4 bases at V and 3 bases at J, leaving 6 bases unmatched. The V gene's germline CDR1 is SGHRS and CDR2 YFSETQ. The CDR3 DNA follows: TGCGCCAGCAGCATCTTAGCGGGACTCTACAATGAGCAGTTCTTC. Translation: CASSILAGLYNEQFF.

This clone was found a few times. V usage is TRBV2 and J usage is TRBJ1-1; weak D call: TRBD1 (6 bases). V was cut by 1 base and J by 7 bases, with 13 bases left in between. The CDR3 contains 14 residues. Germline lookup yields CDR1 SNHLY and CDR2 FYNNEI. CDR3 loop: CASSEVYRVGEAFF. The CDR3 DNA reads as TGTGCCAGCAGTGAAGTTTACAGGGTGGGTGAAGCTTTCTTT. The entire variable domain, with the rest obtained from reference TRBV2 and TRBJ1-1, is as follows: EPEVTQTPSHQVTQMGQEVILRCVPISNHLYFYWYRQILGQKVEFLVSFYNNEISEKSEIFDDQFSVERPDGSNFTLKIRSTKLEDSAMYFCASSEVYRVGEAFFGQGTRLTVV.

The rearrangement links TRBV11-2 to TRBJ2-1; D is uncertain. Trimming left V 0 bases short and J 5 bases short, with 11 bases between. Per germline, CDR1 SGHAT and CDR2 FQNNGV. The length of the CDR3 is 15 residues. CDR3 nucleotides: TGTGCCAGCAGCTTAGATGTGGGTTGGAACAATGAGCAGTTCTTC. As protein: CASSLDVGWNNEQFF.

The chain combines TRBV18 with TRBJ1-3; TRBD1 aligns across 8 bases. The germline V gene encodes CDR1 KGHSH and CDR2 LQKENI. This CDR3 region has 17 residues. Trimming took 3 bases from V and 2 from J; bases not matched to a gene: 9. This CDR3 is CASSPDRARLAGNTIYF. The CDR3 DNA sequence: TGTGCCAGCTCACCGGACAGGGCGAGGTTGGCTGGAAACACCATATATTTT.

The chain recombines TRBV19 with TRBJ2-7, with D possibly TRBD1 on 6 matching bases. The CDR3 is made up of 12 amino acids. The V end lost 7 bases, the J end lost 2 bases, and 9 bases lay between the germline ends. The germline V gene encodes CDR1 LNHDA and CDR2 SQIVND (reference sequence). CDR3 bases: TGTGCCAGTACTGGGGGCCCCTACGAGCAGTACTTC. Translated, it gives CASTGGPYEQYF. Filled out from reference TRBV19 and TRBJ2-7, the complete variable domain reads DGGITQSPKYLFRKEGQNVTLSCEQNLNHDAMYWYRQDPGQGLRLIYYSQIVNDFQKGDIAEGYSVSREKKESFPLTVTSAQKNPTAFYLCASTGGPYEQYFGPGTRLTVT.

This chain joins TRBV5-8 and TRBJ1-5; 10 bases match TRBD1. The V and J ends lost 4 bases and 7 bases, in that order; junction bases with no gene match: 8. Germline assignment: CDR1 SGHTS and CDR2 YDEGEE. The CDR3 length is 15 residues. CDR3 region: CASSIRTGGGQPQHF. The DNA for the CDR3 is TGTGCCAGCAGCATACGGACAGGGGGTGGGCAGCCCCAGCATTTT.